Listed here are 21 T cell receptor beta chains from one sample, sequenced in a study of CD8 T cells in ankylosing spondylitis (dated by TCRdb to 2015 to 2018). Library method: 5' RACE. The sequencer listed for this sample is Illumina HiSeq 2500. In-frame beta chains were kept once TCRdb had trimmed the public reads at Q25 with fastp and called clones with MiXCR. Merged by CDR3 protein, the rows form single entries marked with the most common genes and DNA. The sample records roughly 230,000 distinct CDR3 sequences, 10% of which are singletons. The ten most abundant clones make up about 3% of the sample. The source material was blood, either unsorted or a sorted T cell fraction (not recorded which). These receptors came from a male donor with ankylosing spondylitis or in good health (not recorded which).

Here the CDR3 reads CAISDLGGYTF. The CDR3 DNA is TGTGCCATCAGTGACTTAGGTGGCTACACCTTC. The rearrangement links TRBV10-3 to TRBJ1-2; no firm D call. The germline V and J ends were trimmed by 3 bases and 7 bases, with 6 bases remaining between them. The length of the CDR3 is 11 residues. CDR1 is ENHRY, CDR2 SYGVKD, per germline.

This clonotype was picked up a small number of times. The chain recombines TRBV30 with TRBJ2-7; no definite D call. The V gene's germline CDR1 is GTSNPN and CDR2 SVGIG (reference sequence). V lost 2 bases and J 3 bases, leaving 11 bases between the germline ends. The CDR3 is 13 residues long. The DNA of the CDR3 is TGTGCCTGGAGTAAGGTGTCCTTCTACGAGCAGTACTTC. Protein product: CAWSKVSFYEQYF.

This clonotype was found a few times. The chain combines TRBV10-3 with TRBJ1-1; tentatively, D is TRBD1 (5 bases). The V gene lost 4 bases and the J gene lost 7 bases, with 25 bases spanning the gap. Germline V gives CDR1 ENHRY, CDR2 SYGVKD. The CDR3 runs to 17 residues. The CDR3 loop reads CAISALDGGLASFEAFF. CDR3 DNA: TGTGCCATCAGTGCCCTGGATGGGGGTTTGGCCAGTTTTGAAGCTTTCTTT.

This clonotype was seen ten or more times. The V gene is TRBV27, the J gene TRBJ1-2; a weak D match, TRBD1 (6 bases). Deletions cut 2 bases from V and 4 bases from J, with 14 bases between. In germline, CDR1 is MNHEY, CDR2 SMNVEV (reference sequence). The CDR3 totals 15 residues. The CDR3 protein is CASSLRGGRIYGYTF. DNA for the CDR3: TGTGCCAGCAGTTTACGAGGGGGGCGAATCTATGGCTACACCTTC.

There are many counts of this clonotype. V is TRBV12-3 or TRBV12-4 and J is TRBJ1-2; 9 positions agree with TRBD1. V lost 2 bases and J lost 6; bases outside the gene matches: 1. This CDR3 spans 13 amino acids. The CDR3 loop is CASSLRTGDGYTF. The CDR3 DNA reads as TGTGCCAGCAGTTTACGGACAGGGGATGGCTACACCTTC.

There are many counts of this clonotype. The chain recombines TRBV20-1 with TRBJ2-2, with D perhaps TRBD1 (5 bases). The germline CDR1 and CDR2 sequences are DFQATT and SNEGSKA (reference sequence). The length of the CDR3 is 15 residues. Deletions cut 5 bases from V and 3 bases from J, with 16 bases between. The DNA for the CDR3 is TGCAGTGCTCGAATCCCAGGGCTTGACACCGGGGAGCTGTTTTTT. Protein: CSARIPGLDTGELFF.

This chain connects TRBV29-1 to TRBJ2-7; 7 positions agree with TRBD2. With 6 bases clipped from V and 5 bases from J, the junction kept 10 bases outside the gene matches. CDR1 is SQVTM, CDR2 ANQGSEA, per germline. The CDR3 sequence is 13 residues long. CDR3 sequence reads: CSVGGSRVHEQYF. DNA for the CDR3: TGCAGCGTGGGGGGGTCTCGAGTCCACGAGCAGTACTTC.

This clonotype was detected many times. The V and J genes are TRBV30 and TRBJ2-7; tentative D call: TRBD2 (5 bases). The germline V gene has CDR1 GTSNPN and CDR2 SVGIG (reference sequence). The CDR3 contains 11 residues. Trimming stripped 4 bases from V and 5 bases from J, with 9 bases between. The CDR3 loop reads CAWKKRDEQYF. DNA of the CDR3: TGTGCCTGGAAAAAGAGGGACGAGCAGTACTTC.

In its sample, this clonotype was seen many times. The chain is built from TRBV11-2 and TRBJ2-1; TRBD2 agrees at 12 bases. The germline gives CDR1 SGHAT, CDR2 FQNNGV. V lost 4 bases, J lost 1 base, and 5 bases stayed unmatched. There are 17 residues in the CDR3. This chain's CDR3 is CASSSPTSGRSYNEQFF. CDR3 sequence (DNA): TGTGCCAGCAGCTCTCCGACTAGCGGGAGATCCTACAATGAGCAGTTCTTC.

Many counts were recorded for this clonotype. The chain joins TRBV12-3 or TRBV12-4 to TRBJ1-1, with D possibly TRBD1 on 5 matching bases. The CDR3 sequence is 10 residues long. Trimming cost V 9 bases and J 7 bases, with 9 bases left between them. The CDR3 DNA is TGTGCCAGTGGGGGGGTTGAAGCTTTCTTT. Translated: CASGGVEAFF.

This clonotype has at least ten counts. V is TRBV3-1 and J is TRBJ2-7; perhaps TRBD1 as D (6 bases). The germline V gene has CDR1 LGHDT and CDR2 YNNKEL (reference sequence). V lost 4 bases and J 7 bases, leaving 11 bases between the germline ends. CDR3 size: 12 residues. The CDR3 here is CASSLTGLEQYF. CDR3 nucleotides: TGTGCCAGCAGCCTTACAGGGTTGGAGCAGTACTTC.

There are many counts of this clonotype. The rearrangement joins TRBV12-3 or TRBV12-4 to TRBJ1-6; D may be TRBD1 (6 bases). CDR3 size: 13 residues. V was cut by 3 bases and J by 7 bases, with 7 bases left in between. The CDR3 nucleotides are TGTGCCAGCAGTTTGACAGGAAATTCACCCCTCCACTTT. It translates to CASSLTGNSPLHF.

This clonotype was counted ten times or more. The CDR3 bases are TGCAGCGTCGAGGGCCTAGCGGGAAGTGAGCAGTACTTC. Encoded protein: CSVEGLAGSEQYF. V usage is TRBV29-1 and J usage is TRBJ2-7; the match to TRBD2 covers 9 bases. CDR3 size: 13 residues. The V segment lost 6 bases and the J segment 7 bases; nucleotides outside the gene matches: 10. Germline CDR1 reads SQVTM; CDR2 reads ANQGSEA.

This clonotype has just a few counts. The chain carries TRBV20-1 and TRBJ2-3; no clear D gene. The germline V gene encodes CDR1 DFQATT and CDR2 SNEGSKA (reference sequence). CDR3 length: 14 residues. Trimming removed 3 bases at V and 1 base at J, with 11 bases between. For the CDR3, the DNA is TGCAGTGCTAGGAGGTTTATGGGCACAGATACGCAGTATTTT. Translation: CSARRFMGTDTQYF.

This clonotype was observed at least ten times. This rearrangement joins TRBV5-1 to TRBJ1-5; 10 nucleotides align to TRBD1. The V segment lost 0 bases and the J segment 7 bases; nucleotides outside the gene matches: 7. Germline lookup yields CDR1 SGHRS and CDR2 YFSETQ. The CDR3 covers 16 residues. CDR3 bases: TGCGCCAGCAGCTTGGACGGGACAGGGGAAGGACAGCCCCAGCATTTT. Protein: CASSLDGTGEGQPQHF.

Ten or more counts support this clonotype. This chain connects TRBV12-3 or TRBV12-4 to TRBJ2-2; 8 nucleotides line up with TRBD1. V shed 6 bases, J shed 0 bases, and the junction held 9 bases outside the gene matches. CDR3 length equals 17 residues. Here the CDR3 reads CASRDRVSGPNTGELFF. The CDR3 bases are TGTGCCAGCAGGGACAGGGTGAGCGGTCCGAACACCGGGGAGCTGTTTTTT.

This clonotype has just one count. V and J are TRBV3-1 and TRBJ2-3; 8 bases match TRBD2. CDR3 length: 17 amino acids. Trimming cost V 0 bases and J 2 bases; bases outside gene matches: 7. Germline CDR1 is LGHDT and CDR2 is YNNKEL (reference sequence). CDR3 sequence: CASSQEVLADTTDTQYF. Here the CDR3 DNA reads TGTGCCAGCAGCCAAGAGGTACTAGCGGACACCACAGATACGCAGTATTTT.

Remarks on this clonotype: This sequence may be a read error, since a much larger clone differs from it by one base. This chain joins TRBV5-1 and TRBJ1-1; D perhaps matches TRBD1 (6 bases). The CDR3 is 14 amino acids. The germline V gene encodes CDR1 SGHRS and CDR2 YFSETQ. The CDR3 reads CTSTPGGRNTEAFF. The CDR3 DNA follows: TGCACCAGCACCCCGGGGGGGCGGAACACTGAAGCTTTCTTT.

In its sample, this clonotype was seen many times. This chain uses TRBV30 with TRBJ1-1; maybe TRBD1 (6 bases). The CDR3 is 13 amino acids. The germline V gene encodes CDR1 GTSNPN and CDR2 SVGIG (reference sequence). The V and J ends lost 1 base and 1 base respectively, with 7 bases between them. The DNA for the CDR3 is TGTGCCTGGAGTGCGGACAGGAACACTGAAGCTTTCTTT. It translates to CAWSADRNTEAFF.

A few counts support this clonotype. V and J are TRBV28 and TRBJ1-1; D unclear. Looked up from germline, CDR1 is MDHEN and CDR2 is SYDVKM. V was pared by 6 bases and J by 1 base, with 18 bases between. This CDR3 contains 16 residues. The CDR3 loop reads CASSPAMGQRNTEAFF. For the CDR3, the DNA is TGTGCCAGCAGCCCTGCAATGGGCCAGAGGAACACTGAAGCTTTCTTT.

The sample holds many counts of this clonotype. The chain is built from TRBV5-1 and TRBJ2-1; no reliable D call. Trimming pared 0 bases from V and 4 bases from J, leaving 8 bases between. Germline V CDR1 and CDR2: SGHRS, YFSETQ. This CDR3 contains 14 residues. CDR3 DNA: TGCGCCAGCAGCTTGGAGGCAATTTACAATGAGCAGTTCTTC. Protein sequence: CASSLEAIYNEQFF. Full variable domain (missing parts from reference TRBV5-1 and TRBJ2-1): KAGVTQTPRYLIKTRGQQVTLSCSPISGHRSVSWYQQTPGQGLQFLFEYFSETQRNKGNFPGRFSGRQFSNSRSEMNVSTLELGDSALYLCASSLEAIYNEQFFGPGTRLTVL.